This T cell receptor (beta chain) was found in a study of regulatory T cells in long-lasting Graves disease. Study background: In persistent Graves' disease, antithyroid drugs had been taken for over 5 years and TSH receptor antibodies stayed positive.

The time point is: persistent/refractory GD, antithyroid drugs over 5 years with positive TRAb. From PBMCs, RNA was extracted and then used to make the TCR library. Whole-study findings and limits: Accuracy might have suffered from few samples. TRBV28, TRBJ1-2 and TRBJ2-5 emerged as the favored segments in persistent disease.

Through Arm-PCR of CDR3 regions and iRepertoire HTBI primers, TCR beta libraries were built. MiXCR, run by TCRdb on the multiplex PCR reads, gives a single entry per CDR3 protein. The repertoire has roughly 490,000 distinct CDR3 sequences, under 25% of them found once; the top ten carry less than 15%. The CDR3 is 14 residues long. J lost 5 bases, V lost 2 bases, and 4 bases had no gene match. CDR1 SEHNR and CDR2 FQNEAQ come from the germline V gene (reference sequence). This clonotype was recorded many times. The target antigen is unknown. The sequencing here drew on peripheral blood mononuclear cells (PBMCs), taken when the disease was refractory, from a patient treated with antithyroid drugs. This receptor was taken from a female donor with Graves disease. The gene calls are TRBV7-9 and TRBJ1-1; TRBD1 matches 8 bases. The CDR3 sequence is CASSLLRQGTEAFF. CDR3 DNA sequence: TGTGCCAGCAGCTTACTTCGACAGGGGACTGAAGCTTTCTTT.